The rows below give T cell receptor beta chains drawn from one sample of a study of cytomegalovirus exposure and HLA in healthy donors. Produced via immunoSEQ multiplex PCR; TCRdb's table is partial and in-frame only. The table has approximately 130,000 clones, over 60% seen once. Sample: PBMCs. The source of these receptors is a woman aged 40 to 50 in good health and CMV-seronegative. Each CDR3 is given with its conserved first and last residue. Fields, in order: J gene, V gene, D gene, CDR3 DNA, CDR3 protein. The D gene is left open where the match is weak.

TRBJ2-2 TRBV5-1 . TGCGCCAGCAGCTCAAACCTAGGGGAGGCCGGGGAGCTGTTTTTT CASSSNLGEAGELFF
TRBJ2-5 TRBV28 TRBD2 TGTGCCAGCAACATGGGACTACAAGAGACCCAGTACTTC CASNMGLQETQYF
TRBJ1-1 TRBV6-1 . TGTGCCAGCAACAGGGAGGGTAGCACTGAAGCTTTCTTT CASNREGSTEAFF
TRBJ1-5 TRBV6-1 . TGTGCCAGCAGTGAAGGGGTCTCGGGTCAGCCCCAGCATTTT CASSEGVSGQPQHF
TRBJ2-1 TRBV6-1 TRBD2 TGTGCCAGCAGTGAAGGGACTAGCGGCTACAATGAGCAGTTCTTC CASSEGTSGYNEQFF
TRBJ2-7 TRBV2 . TGTGCCAGCAGTTACCAGGGAAGCAACGAGCAGTACTTC CASSYQGSNEQYF
TRBJ1-5 TRBV27 TRBD1 TGTGCCAGCAGTTTGACAGGGGATCAGCCCCAGCATTTT CASSLTGDQPQHF
TRBJ2-7 TRBV28 TRBD1 TGTGCCAGCAGTGGGTCCGAAGGGACAGGGGCCTTTGAGCAGTACTTC CASSGSEGTGAFEQYF
TRBJ2-1 TRBV1 . TGCACCAGCAGCCCTACTCCTAGCGGGGAGTACAATGAGCAGTTCTTC CTSSPTPSGEYNEQFF
TRBJ2-2 TRBV7-2 TRBD1 TGTGCCAGCAGCTCGGGGACAGGGTCGAACACCGGGGAGCTGTTTTTT CASSSGTGSNTGELFF
TRBJ2-5 TRBV4-1 TRBD2 TGCGCCAGCAGCCACGCACTAGCGGGAGCGGATGAGACCCAGTACTTC CASSHALAGADETQYF
TRBJ1-1 TRBV5-1 TRBD1 TGCGCCAGCAGTGGACAGGGGTTGCCCTTGAACACTGAAGCTTTCTTT CASSGQGLPLNTEAFF
TRBJ2-1 TRBV5-1 TRBD1 TGCGCCAGCAGCGAATACAGGGGGGAGGTCTACAATGAGCAGTTCTTC CASSEYRGEVYNEQFF